This TCR beta chain was recorded in a study of beta chain features in type 1 diabetes listed by TCRdb under 2018. Regarding the complete study: Patients and healthy donors did not differ in mean age, gender distribution, total cell number or subset yield. Regulatory and stem cell-like memory subsets were isolated from only 8 patients and roughly eight healthy donors, whereas naive and central memory subsets came from all 30 or so donors. The study compared TCRB repertoires of sorted circulating CD4+ T cell subsets between recently diagnosed type 1 diabetes patients and matched healthy donors. A total of under 140,000,000 sorted cells were examined across all samples, and the number of cells per subset was strongly correlated with RNA yield. General study outcomes and caveats: Because cDNA was sequenced instead of genomic DNA, highly expressing activated cells could be over-represented, though the groups showed no difference in activation or CD3 levels. In all four CD4+ subsets, TCRB CDR3 length was moderately but significantly shorter in type 1 diabetes patients. Only small numbers of individuals were included in the HLA sub-analyses, which left unresolved whether HLA type had any influence on TCRB rearrangement. Fewer insertions and more nucleotide deletions at VDJ recombination sites were observed in patients with type 1 diabetes, implying thymic rearrangement abnormalities. Naive, central memory and regulatory TCRB repertoires appeared to be more similar among patients than among healthy donors. PCR might favor shorter templates, but patient and control samples were amplified and corrected together, so any skew would affect both groups equally.

Each donor gave one peripheral blood draw, averaging approximately 120 mL, which was collected into heparinised tubes. Naive, central memory, regulatory and stem cell-like memory CD4+ T cells were sorted on a BD FACSAria II using a panel including CD45RO, CCR7, CD25, CD127, CD95 and CD27. Every sorted population had a purity above 95%. PBMCs were separated immediately by Lymphoprep density gradient centrifugation and were stained directly, without being cultured. So that batch effects would be minimized, each experiment stained and sorted samples in pairs, pairing one healthy donor with one patient. Remarks on this clone: What antigen it recognizes has not been identified. Within one base of it there is no much larger clone, and no base qualities were kept.

The High Capacity cDNA Reverse Transcription Kit was used to reverse transcribe all of the isolated RNA, meaning that expressed TCRB transcripts were what got sequenced. Deep immunoSEQ sequencing was applied to naive, central memory and regulatory T cell samples, giving an average of approximately 3.8 million total reads per sample. Sorted cells were lysed in RLT buffer and RNA was extracted with DNase-treated RNeasy Micro or Mini kits, depending on cell number. To prevent cross-contamination, every cell subset was processed on its own, while patient and healthy donor samples were processed together. The immunoSEQ multiplex PCR was used to amplify TCRB sequences from cDNA, generating 87-bp fragments that spanned the CDR3 region. The amplicons were sequenced using the Illumina HiSeq platform. The study's own analysis went as follows. PCR bias was corrected computationally using synthetic template baselines, and reads within Hamming distance 2 were collapsed, with unmergeable singletons discarded. Reads were aligned against IMGT to assign V, D and J genes, CDR3 length and insertions or deletions at six rearrangement sites. Within each subset, clonotype counts were normalized to sorted cell number, after which true diversity and Gini coefficients were computed with the tcR R package. The overlap coefficient, calculated on TCRB nucleotide sequences, was used to measure repertoire sharing. TCRdb mirrors the immuneACCESS table, restricted to in-frame sequences. Some clones are absent from its copies; in checked studies, under half trace to an unresolved V gene, and the reason for the others is unknown. V and J calls and clone size are given by that table; D and trimming were obtained from the DNA. Within this sample are about 290,000 clones, with 8% of them counted one time only. Under 1.3% of the sample belongs to the ten largest clones.

The sequence was obtained from a woman younger than 30 in good health. Sequencing was performed on central memory CD4+ T cells from blood.

The encoded CDR3 is CAWRKNMNTEAFF. The base sequence is TGTGCCTGGCGTAAGAACATGAACACTGAAGCTTTCTTT. The sequence joins TRBV30 to TRBJ1-1; no confident D gene assignment can be made. From the cysteine up to the phenylalanine, the CDR3 has a length of 13 residues. The kept DNA is CDR3 alone, 39 bases in frame from the first base. The germline V gene (reference sequence) gives CDR1 as GTSNPN and CDR2 as SVGIG. Deletion took 5 bases off V and 0 bases off J, with a span of 10 bases between the germline ends.